This T cell receptor beta chain was obtained from a study of identical twins' blood T cells. Study-level findings and limits: Each donor's most abundant TCRbeta clonotypes shared more CDR3 sequences with her twin than unrelated donors.

CDR1 and CDR2 from the germline V gene are SGHTA and FQGNSA. CDR3 size: 13 residues. V was clipped by 5 bases and J by 7 bases, with 15 bases between them. TCRdb analysed the 5' RACE reads with MiXCR anew, one entry per CDR3 protein. The sample has fewer than 450,000 distinct CDR3 sequences; roughly 31% are singletons. This clonotype was counted a few times. The antigen remains unidentified. J is TRBJ2-7 and V is TRBV7-2; unclear D gene. The TCR was taken from a woman between 18 and 50 years old in good health. The source material was PBMCs. This chain's CDR3 is CASSPSAQWEQYF. The CDR3, as DNA: TGTGCCAGCAGCCCATCTGCCCAGTGGGAGCAGTACTTC.